These 14 T cell receptor beta chains were sequenced from one sample in a study of T-cell reconstitution after alpha-beta-depleted transplantation in children. Unique molecular identifiers tagged the TCRbeta library. TCRdb reprocessed the PCR reads with MiXCR, giving one entry per CDR3 protein. The sample lists roughly 500,000 distinct CDR3 sequences, more than 9% seen once, with roughly 2.1% in the top ten. This sample comprised PBMCs, obtained before TCRalphabeta/CD19-depleted stem cell transplant. These receptor sequences come from a child younger than 10 with inherited bone marrow failure, due to receive a stem cell transplant.

This clonotype showed up many times. The chain has TRBV5-1 and TRBJ1-2; D remains ambiguous. The CDR3 length is 16 residues. Between the trimmed V and J ends, which lost 1 base and 2 bases, there was a span of 15 bases. Looked up from germline, CDR1 is SGHRS and CDR2 is YFSETQ. In DNA form, the CDR3 reads TGCGCCAGCAGCTTGCTCACGGAAGCCCGAAACTATGGCTACACCTTC. This translates into CASSLLTEARNYGYTF.

This clonotype was recorded at least ten times. The chain is built from TRBV10-3 and TRBJ2-4; D not certain. This CDR3 comprises 16 residues. V lost 7 bases and J lost 2, with 18 bases in between. Germline CDR1 and CDR2: ENHRY and SYGVKD. The CDR3 spells CAINGIGKVSKNIQYF. CDR3 nucleotide sequence: TGTGCCATCAATGGAATAGGGAAGGTGTCCAAAAACATTCAGTACTTC.

Ten or more counts support this clonotype. The V call is TRBV12-3 or TRBV12-4, the J call TRBJ2-7; D ambiguous. Trimming shortened V by 3 bases and J by 6 bases, and 3 bases separated the two germline ends. This CDR3 region has 10 residues. The CDR3 DNA sequence: TGTGCCAGCAGTTTTAGCGAGCAGTACTTC. Translation gives CASSFSEQYF.

V usage is TRBV30 and J usage is TRBJ2-1; D call uncertain. Germline V gives CDR1 GTSNPN, CDR2 SVGIG (reference sequence). The V and J ends lost 2 bases and 4 bases respectively, with 6 bases between them. The CDR3 is 12 amino acids. The DNA of the CDR3 is TGTGCCTGGAGTTTAGGATACAATGAGCAGTTCTTC. Encoded protein: CAWSLGYNEQFF.

In this sample, this clonotype turned up many times. The chain combines TRBV20-1 with TRBJ2-3, with 9 bases fitting TRBD2. The junction had 2 bases not matched to a gene; V was cut back by 7 bases and J by 0 bases. CDR3 length equals 13 residues. The germline V gene has CDR1 DFQATT and CDR2 SNEGSKA (reference sequence). The CDR3 reads CSVSGRSTDTQYF. CDR3 in DNA: TGCAGTGTGAGCGGGAGGAGCACAGATACGCAGTATTTT.

In its sample, this clonotype was seen many times. This rearrangement joins TRBV5-1 to TRBJ1-2; no reliable D call. Germline V gives CDR1 SGHRS, CDR2 YFSETQ. Trimming took off 2 bases at V and 7 bases at J, with 6 bases between the two ends. The CDR3 sequence is 11 residues long. In DNA form, the CDR3 reads TGCGCCAGCAGCTTCCCGCCTGGCTACACCTTC. Amino acids: CASSFPPGYTF.

Comments on this clonotype: A much larger clone differs by one base, so this may be a read error. The CDR3 sequence is CASSPLRQGLAKNIQYF. Here the CDR3 DNA reads TGTGCCAGCAGTCCCCTGAGGCAGGGGTTAGCCAAAAACATTCAGTACTTC. The chain has TRBV27 and TRBJ2-4, with a tentative D call TRBD1 (6 bases). Germline V gene sequence: CDR1 MNHEY, CDR2 SMNVEV (reference sequence). This CDR3 is built from 17 residues. Trimming pared 5 bases from V and 0 bases from J, leaving 17 bases between.

This clonotype has only a few counts. The V gene is TRBV19, the J gene TRBJ2-7; possibly TRBD2 for D (6 bases). This CDR3 contains 17 residues. Germline-derived CDR1 and CDR2 are LNHDA and SQIVND (reference sequence). The germline V and J ends were trimmed by 6 bases and 2 bases, with 23 bases remaining between them. The CDR3 protein is CASSLGGTAVWPYEQYF. The CDR3 bases are TGTGCCAGTAGCCTTGGCGGGACTGCGGTCTGGCCCTACGAGCAGTACTTC.

This clonotype was counted at least ten times. The chain uses TRBV7-9 and TRBJ1-1, with D possibly being TRBD1 (6 bases). This CDR3 has 14 residues. V lost 7 bases and J lost 0, with 12 bases in between. Germline V gene sequence: CDR1 SEHNR, CDR2 FQNEAQ (reference sequence). In DNA, the CDR3 is TGTGCCAGCACCTCGGGACAAATGAACACTGAAGCTTTCTTT. Amino acids: CASTSGQMNTEAFF.

This clonotype has a count of ten or more. The chain uses TRBV7-8 and TRBJ2-7, with D perhaps matching TRBD2 (5 bases). Trimming left V 1 base short and J 0 bases short, with 13 bases between. Germline CDR1 reads SGHVS; CDR2 reads FQNEAQ. The CDR3 length is 16 residues. CDR3 sequence (DNA): TGTGCCAGCAGCTTAGTAGGACTTTTGAGCTCCTACGAGCAGTACTTC. This sequence encodes CASSLVGLLSSYEQYF.

With respect to this clonotype: This clone may be a read error of a much larger clone one base away. The gene calls are TRBV27 and TRBJ2-5, with D possibly matching TRBD2 (5 bases). In germline, CDR1 is MNHEY, CDR2 SMNVEV (reference sequence). The CDR3 consists of 15 residues. CDR3 loop: CASSLIRGSQESQYF. Written as DNA, the CDR3 is TGTGCCAGCAGTCTAATCCGGGGTTCCCAAGAGAGCCAGTACTTC.

This clonotype was found many times. The chain recombines TRBV7-2 with TRBJ2-3; no firm D call. Germline V gives CDR1 SGHTA, CDR2 FQGNSA. The CDR3 spans 13 residues. The V end lost 1 base, the J end lost 5 bases, and 7 bases lay between the germline ends. The DNA for the CDR3 is TGTGCCAGCAGCTTAGTGGCTGGAGATACGCAGTATTTT. Amino acid sequence: CASSLVAGDTQYF.

In this sample, this clonotype turned up a few times. The chain has TRBV29-1 and TRBJ1-2, with D maybe TRBD1 (6 bases). Trimming removed 3 bases at V and 6 bases at J, with 20 bases between. The CDR3 loop spans 15 amino acids. Germline V gives CDR1 SQVTM, CDR2 ANQGSEA. DNA of the CDR3: TGCAGCGTTGAGGGACATTTTCAGGGTATCGATGGCTACACCTTC. The encoded protein is CSVEGHFQGIDGYTF. Drawing the rest from reference TRBV29-1 and TRBJ1-2, the complete variable domain is SAVISQKPSRDICQRGTSLTIQCQVDSQVTMMFWYRQQPGQSLTLIATANQGSEATYESGFVIDKFPISRPNLTFSTLTVSNMSPEDSSIYLCSVEGHFQGIDGYTFGSGTRLTVV.

This clonotype was seen ten or more times. This chain connects TRBV5-1 to TRBJ1-2; the D gene is possibly TRBD1 (6 bases). V lost 7 bases and J 5 bases, leaving 21 bases between the germline ends. Germline V gene sequence: CDR1 SGHRS, CDR2 YFSETQ. The CDR3 runs to 15 residues. Here the CDR3 reads CASRVQPGQTYGYTF. In DNA form, the CDR3 reads TGCGCCAGCCGGGTCCAACCTGGACAGACATATGGCTACACCTTC.